This T cell receptor beta chain came from a study of T cell changes during pregnancy in multiple sclerosis. V was pared by 0 bases and J by 1 base, with 19 bases between. The germline CDR1 and CDR2 sequences are SGHRS and YFSETQ. This CDR3 comprises 18 residues. The protocol was immunoSEQ multiplex PCR, while the TCRdb copy is restricted to in-frame clones and leaves out a portion. The data hold tens of thousands of clones, with under 95% observed a single time. The chain combines TRBV5-1 with TRBJ1-1, with D uncertain. The TCR originated in a female donor with multiple sclerosis, enrolled in a pregnancy study. The material sequenced was peripheral blood, taken before pregnancy. The CDR3 nucleotides read TGCGCCAGCAGCTTGGACGGCCGGAACAGTGGAAGGAACACTGAAGCTTTCTTT. Its protein is CASSLDGRNSGRNTEAFF.